This TCR beta chain emerged from a study of T cell responses to AZD1222 COVID-19 vaccine. Findings and caveats of the study: Nearly half of spike-specific TCRs reportedly target variant regions that are unmutated in the B.1.351 and B.1.1.7 variants.

Only in-frame clones appear in the TCRdb table, and some are missing; sequencing was by immunoSEQ multiplex PCR. Of 90,000 to 120,000 clones in the sample, roughly nine tenths are singletons; the top ten hold 4.5% to 5.5%. Losses at the gene ends were 1 base for V and 9 bases for J; bases not matched to a gene: 11. The CDR3 contains 17 residues. CDR1 is SGHNT, CDR2 YYREEE, per germline (reference sequence). This clone was seen a single time. Its antigen is unknown. The origin of this receptor is an adult who received the AZD1222 COVID-19 vaccine. The genes are TRBV5-4 and TRBJ2-1; 12 bases are shared with TRBD2. The input for sequencing was peripheral blood, taken 28 days after the second AZD1222 dose. The CDR3: CASSLNLPSGGAREQFF. The DNA for the CDR3 is TGTGCCAGCAGCTTGAACCTCCCTAGCGGGGGGGCCCGTGAGCAGTTCTTC.